The 29 T cell receptor beta chains presented below share a single source sample, sequenced in a study of metastatic and nonmetastatic thyroid tumors (dated by TCRdb to between 2020 and 2021). Library construction relied on PCR. Sequenced using an Illumina HiSeq 4000. TCRdb's own reprocessing of the public reads used fastp at Q25 and MiXCR and kept productive beta chains. The sample table contains around 30,000 clones; only one count was recorded for 10% to 15% of them. The ten top clones hold approximately 4.9% of the sample. Before undergoing thyroid surgery, none of the patients had been given any kind of treatment. Material for sequencing was blood. Receptor source: a female donor with papillary thyroid cancer or a benign thyroid nodule (not recorded which). Some clones in this sample may be carry-over from other donors' samples.

Details on this clone: The junction differs from germline at one of its ends, possibly a read error. V gene TRBV7-8 combines with J gene TRBJ2-3, with D maybe TRBD1 (5 bases). The CDR3 contains 14 residues. Germline loops: CDR1 SGHVS, CDR2 FQNEAQ. The CDR3 region is CVSSFMVGADTQYF. CDR3 coding DNA: TGTGTCAGCAGCTTCATGGTAGGGGCAGATACGCAGTATTTT. Full variable domain (rest looked up from reference TRBV7-8 and TRBJ2-3): GAGVSQSPRYKVAKRGQDVALRCDPISGHVSLFWYQQALGQGPEFLTYFQNEAQLDKSGLPSDRFFAERPEGSVSTLKIQRTQQEDSAVYLCVSSFMVGADTQYFGPGTRLTVL.

In this sample, this clone turned up many times. The V gene is TRBV30, the J gene TRBJ2-1, with TRBD2 identical over 12 bases. This CDR3 is built from 16 residues. V gave up 1 base and J gave up 9 bases; unmatched junction bases: 10. Germline V gene data show CDR1 as GTSNPN and CDR2 as SVGIG (reference sequence). CDR3 sequence: CAWSGLGLAGSGEQFF. The DNA of the CDR3 is TGTGCCTGGAGTGGACTTGGACTAGCGGGATCCGGTGAGCAGTTCTTC.

This clone was seen many times. The J gene is TRBJ1-2, the V gene TRBV30; D not certain. This CDR3 contains 14 residues. V was trimmed by 2 bases and J by 0 bases, leaving 10 bases between them. Germline V CDR1 and CDR2: GTSNPN, SVGIG (reference sequence). This CDR3 reads CAWSRASANYGYTF. DNA of the CDR3: TGTGCCTGGAGTAGGGCTTCCGCTAACTATGGCTACACCTTC.

This clone appeared many times. The gene calls are TRBV7-9 and TRBJ2-1, with 15 bases identical to TRBD2. Per the germline V gene, CDR1 is SEHNR and CDR2 is FQNEAQ (reference sequence). V shed 6 bases, J shed 11 bases, and the junction held 2 bases outside the gene matches. The CDR3 contains 13 residues. CDR3 in DNA: TGTGCCAGCAGGGGACTAGCGGGAGGAAAGCAGTTCTTC. Its protein is CASRGLAGGKQFF. Full variable domain (remainder filled in from reference TRBV7-9 and TRBJ2-1): DTGVSQNPRHKITKRGQNVTFRCDPISEHNRLYWYRQTLGQGPEFLTYFQNEAQLEKSRLLSDRFSAERPKGSFSTLEIQRTEQGDSAMYLCASRGLAGGKQFFGPGTRLTVL.

This clone came up many times. CDR3 in amino acids: CASRNRTGGYGYTF. The CDR3 nucleotides read TGCGCCAGCAGAAATCGGACAGGGGGGTATGGCTACACCTTC. The chain couples TRBV10-2 to TRBJ1-2, with 10 nucleotides matching TRBD1. Germline CDR1 and CDR2: WSHSY and SAAADI. This CDR3 spans 14 amino acids. Trimming cost V 6 bases and J 5 bases; bases outside gene matches: 6.

This clone has ten or more counts. This rearrangement joins TRBV7-2 to TRBJ2-3; maybe TRBD1 (5 bases). CDR3 size: 14 residues. The V gene lost 9 bases and the J gene lost 0 bases, with 13 bases spanning the gap. Germline V lookup: CDR1 SGHTA, CDR2 FQGNSA. The CDR3 sequence is CASTWGSSTDTQYF. CDR3 sequence (DNA): TGTGCCAGTACCTGGGGCTCTAGCACAGATACGCAGTATTTT. The complete variable domain, with remaining parts taken from reference TRBV7-2 and TRBJ2-3, reads GAGVSQSPSNKVTEKGKDVELRCDPISGHTALYWYRQSLGQGLEFLIYFQGNSAPDKSGLPSDRFSAERTGGSVSTLTIQRTQQEDSAVYLCASTWGSSTDTQYFGPGTRLTVL.

This clone came up many times. The CDR3: CATRSGGGLHYGYTF. CDR3 coding DNA: TGTGCCACCAGAAGCGGGGGGGGGCTTCACTATGGCTACACCTTC. The rearrangement links TRBV15 to TRBJ1-2, with a weak D call TRBD1 (6 bases). This CDR3 spans 15 amino acids. Germline V lookup: CDR1 LNHNV, CDR2 YYDKDF (reference sequence). V was trimmed by 6 bases and J by 3 bases, leaving 17 bases between them.

This clone appeared many times. The J gene is TRBJ2-1, the V gene TRBV24-1; D ambiguous. This CDR3 comprises 15 residues. V was trimmed by 4 bases and J by 8 bases, leaving 17 bases between them. Looked up from germline, CDR1 is KGHDR and CDR2 is SFDVKD. In nucleotides, the CDR3 is TGTGCCACCAGTGACCCCGGGCTAGTGGGCGATGAGCAGTTCTTC. Residues: CATSDPGLVGDEQFF.

In its sample, this clone was seen a few times. It may be a read error: a sequence one base away is much more abundant. V usage is TRBV19 and J usage is TRBJ2-4; possibly TRBD1 for D (5 bases). The germline V gene has CDR1 LNHDA and CDR2 SQIVND (reference sequence). This CDR3 has 15 amino acids. CDR3 region: CASSRLGRLEKIQYF. In DNA form, the CDR3 reads TGTGCCAGTAGCCGACTGGGGCGGTTAGAAAAGATTCAGTACTTC.

This CDR3 reads CAWTRQGGGNQPQHF. CDR3 in DNA: TGTGCCTGGACTCGACAAGGGGGAGGTAATCAGCCCCAGCATTTT. V and J are TRBV30 and TRBJ1-5; D may be TRBD1 (6 bases). The CDR3 spans 15 residues. The germline V and J ends were trimmed by 4 bases and 4 bases, with 17 bases remaining between them. Germline assignment: CDR1 GTSNPN and CDR2 SVGIG (reference sequence).

This clone was seen repeatedly, ten times or more. The rearrangement uses TRBV4-2 and TRBJ2-1; no clear D gene. The CDR3 is made up of 14 amino acids. Germline-derived CDR1 and CDR2 are LGHNA and YNFKEQ. V was shortened by 8 bases and J by 0 bases, with 11 bases between the two germline ends. The CDR3 reads CASGGSLSYNEQFF. The CDR3 DNA reads TGTGCCAGCGGTGGCAGCCTCTCCTACAATGAGCAGTTCTTC.

This clone occurred many times. This chain uses TRBV10-3 with TRBJ2-3; D gene unclear. The CDR3 covers 13 residues. The germline V gene has CDR1 ENHRY and CDR2 SYGVKD. V shed 3 bases and J shed 2 bases, with 6 bases lying between them. CDR3 protein: CAISDRNTDTQYF. The DNA of the CDR3 is TGTGCCATCAGTGATCGAAACACAGATACGCAGTATTTT.

At least ten counts were recorded for this clone. CDR3 DNA sequence: TGTGCCAGCAGCCAGGGGGGGACTAGCGGCACAGATACGCAGTATTTT. It is translated as CASSQGGTSGTDTQYF. This chain connects TRBV28 to TRBJ2-3; 10 bases are shared with TRBD2. J lost 1 base, V lost 6 bases, and 7 bases had no gene match. CDR1 and CDR2 from the germline V gene are MDHEN and SYDVKM. CDR3 length equals 16 residues.

This clone was seen many times. The chain combines TRBV6-1 with TRBJ1-4, with TRBD1 matching over 11 bases. There are 13 residues in the CDR3. The V gene's germline CDR1 is MNHNS and CDR2 SASEGT. V lost 9 bases to trimming and J lost 8 bases; unmatched junction nucleotides: 5. The DNA of the CDR3 is TGTGCCAGTGACCGGGACAGGGGGGAAAAACTGTTTTTT. Encoded protein: CASDRDRGEKLFF.

This clone was observed at least ten times. V gene TRBV2 combines with J gene TRBJ2-1, with 12 positions matching TRBD2. V trimming: 4 bases; J trimming: 7 bases; junction bases outside the gene matches: 14. The germline V gene encodes CDR1 SNHLY and CDR2 FYNNEI. The CDR3 loop spans 18 amino acids. CDR3 residues: CASSAKNTGTSGSNEQFF. DNA of the CDR3: TGTGCCAGCAGTGCTAAAAACACCGGGACTAGCGGGTCTAATGAGCAGTTCTTC.

This clone was seen many times. The chain combines TRBV12-3 or TRBV12-4 with TRBJ1-3; TRBD1 is a possible D gene (6 bases). CDR3 length equals 14 residues. Between the trimmed V and J ends, which lost 2 bases and 4 bases, there was a span of 9 bases. The CDR3 DNA reads TGTGCCAGCAGTTTACAGGGGTCCGGAAACACCATATATTTT. Translating it yields CASSLQGSGNTIYF.

This clone was observed at least ten times. The chain combines TRBV7-3 with TRBJ2-1; D possibly matches TRBD1 or TRBD2 (5 bases each). The CDR3 loop spans 16 amino acids. V shed 1 base and J shed 0 bases, with 10 bases lying between them. CDR1 is SGHTA, CDR2 FQGTGA, per germline. The CDR3 loop is CASSLRPGSSYNEQFF. The CDR3 nucleotides read TGTGCCAGCAGCTTAAGGCCAGGGAGCTCCTACAATGAGCAGTTCTTC.

This clone is labeled medium-sized. CDR3: CASSQAAGFYEQYF. CDR3 DNA sequence: TGCGCCAGCAGCCAAGCCGCAGGTTTCTACGAGCAGTACTTC. The chain recombines TRBV4-3 with TRBJ2-7; D gene unclear. The CDR3 is 14 amino acids. The germline V gene has CDR1 LGHNA and CDR2 YSLEER. V lost 1 base and J lost 3, with 10 bases in between.

Judged by abundance, this clone is medium-sized. This chain connects TRBV20-1 to TRBJ2-7, with 12 bases lining up with TRBD2. Trimming cost V 5 bases and J 4 bases; bases outside gene matches: 9. CDR3 size: 15 residues. Germline V CDR1 and CDR2: DFQATT, SNEGSKA (reference sequence). This CDR3 reads CSAPLSTSGGYEQYF. The CDR3 region has the DNA TGCAGTGCTCCCCTGTCGACTAGCGGGGGATACGAGCAGTACTTC.

In this sample, this clone turned up many times. This chain links TRBV7-6 with TRBJ1-4; D not resolved. Looked up from germline, CDR1 is SGHVS and CDR2 is FNYEAQ. Trimming removed 4 bases at V and 5 bases at J, with 8 bases between. This CDR3 spans 13 amino acids. CDR3 DNA sequence: TGTGCCAGCAGCTCTACAGAGAATGAAAAACTGTTTTTT. It specifies CASSSTENEKLFF.

This clone was recorded many times. The chain employs TRBV12-3 or TRBV12-4 and TRBJ2-7; D not resolved. The CDR3 has 13 amino acids. The V end lost 0 bases, the J end lost 2 bases, and 5 bases lay between the germline ends. In DNA form, the CDR3 reads TGTGCCAGCAGTTTAGCGCTTCCCTACGAGCAGTACTTC. This sequence encodes CASSLALPYEQYF.

The table lists this clone with many counts. This chain connects TRBV4-1 to TRBJ1-1, with 7 bases lining up with TRBD1. The CDR3 length is 14 residues. Germline CDR1 MGHRA, CDR2 YSYEKL. Trimming cost V 3 bases and J 0 bases; bases outside gene matches: 1. The CDR3 DNA reads as TGCGCCAGCAGCCAGGGACAGCTGAACACTGAAGCTTTCTTT. It translates to CASSQGQLNTEAFF.

This clone was counted ten times or more. The chain couples TRBV27 to TRBJ2-5, with D perhaps matching TRBD1 (5 bases). The CDR3 sequence is 14 residues long. V lost 4 bases to trimming and J lost 0 bases, with 9 bases between them. Germline CDR1 and CDR2: MNHEY and SMNVEV (reference sequence). CDR3 region: CASSSGQYQETQYF. As DNA, the CDR3 is TGTGCCAGCAGTTCAGGGCAGTACCAAGAGACCCAGTACTTC.

This clone was observed many times. This chain joins TRBV6-5 and TRBJ2-7; possibly TRBD1 or TRBD2 for D (5 bases each). This CDR3 comprises 14 residues. Germline lookup yields CDR1 MNHEY and CDR2 SVGAGI. Trimming took off 2 bases at V and 6 bases at J, with 14 bases between the two ends. The CDR3 DNA is TGTGCCAGCAGTTACCGGGACGGTCGATTCGAGCAGTACTTC. Amino acids: CASSYRDGRFEQYF.

This clone has at least ten counts. The rearrangement links TRBV9 to TRBJ2-3; the D is unclear. This CDR3 is built from 12 residues. V was shortened by 0 bases and J by 5 bases, with 4 bases between the two germline ends. The germline V gene encodes CDR1 SGDLS and CDR2 YYNGEE. The CDR3 sequence is CASSVVGDTQYF. As DNA, the CDR3 is TGTGCCAGCAGCGTAGTAGGAGATACGCAGTATTTT. The whole variable domain, filled in from reference TRBV9 and TRBJ2-3, reads DSGVTQTPKHLITATGQRVTLRCSPRSGDLSVYWYQQSLDQGLQFLIQYYNGEERAKGNILERFSAQQFPDLHSELNLSSLELGDSALYFCASSVVGDTQYFGPGTRLTVL.

In this sample, this clone turned up many times. This chain's CDR3 is CASSPSQGSNQPQHF. CDR3 bases: TGTGCCAGCTCACCGAGCCAGGGTTCCAATCAGCCCCAGCATTTT. This chain joins TRBV18 and TRBJ1-5, with D perhaps matching TRBD1 (5 bases). Looked up from germline, CDR1 is KGHSH and CDR2 is LQKENI. This CDR3 is 15 amino acids long. V was cut by 3 bases and J by 3 bases, with 12 bases left in between.

This clone was seen a few times. Just one base apart from a much larger clone, this may be a read error. Other DNA sequences in the sample encode the same CDR3. The chain employs TRBV6-1 and TRBJ1-4; tentatively, D is TRBD1 (5 bases). Germline CDR1 reads MNHNS; CDR2 reads SASEGT. V was shortened by 7 bases and J by 4 bases, with 7 bases between the two germline ends. This CDR3 spans 12 amino acids. The CDR3 loop is CASKGRNEKLFF. The DNA for the CDR3 is TGTGCCAGCAAGGGGCGTAATGAAAAACTGTTTTTT.

The V and J genes are TRBV4-1 and TRBJ2-7; perhaps TRBD1 as D (6 bases). The germline gives CDR1 MGHRA, CDR2 YSYEKL. The CDR3 has 14 residues. V lost 1 base and J 4 bases, leaving 11 bases between the germline ends. CDR3 amino acids: CASSQVRDTYEQYF. CDR3 nucleotides: TGCGCCAGCAGCCAAGTCCGGGACACTTACGAGCAGTACTTC.

The table lists this clone with many counts. The chain has TRBV28 and TRBJ2-7, with D perhaps matching TRBD1 (6 bases). This CDR3 has 16 residues. Looked up from germline, CDR1 is MDHEN and CDR2 is SYDVKM. V gave up 6 bases and J gave up 5 bases, with 23 bases separating them. CDR3 in amino acids: CASSSSGGHRVNEQYF. The CDR3 DNA is TGTGCCAGCAGCTCATCTGGGGGACACCGCGTCAACGAGCAGTACTTC.